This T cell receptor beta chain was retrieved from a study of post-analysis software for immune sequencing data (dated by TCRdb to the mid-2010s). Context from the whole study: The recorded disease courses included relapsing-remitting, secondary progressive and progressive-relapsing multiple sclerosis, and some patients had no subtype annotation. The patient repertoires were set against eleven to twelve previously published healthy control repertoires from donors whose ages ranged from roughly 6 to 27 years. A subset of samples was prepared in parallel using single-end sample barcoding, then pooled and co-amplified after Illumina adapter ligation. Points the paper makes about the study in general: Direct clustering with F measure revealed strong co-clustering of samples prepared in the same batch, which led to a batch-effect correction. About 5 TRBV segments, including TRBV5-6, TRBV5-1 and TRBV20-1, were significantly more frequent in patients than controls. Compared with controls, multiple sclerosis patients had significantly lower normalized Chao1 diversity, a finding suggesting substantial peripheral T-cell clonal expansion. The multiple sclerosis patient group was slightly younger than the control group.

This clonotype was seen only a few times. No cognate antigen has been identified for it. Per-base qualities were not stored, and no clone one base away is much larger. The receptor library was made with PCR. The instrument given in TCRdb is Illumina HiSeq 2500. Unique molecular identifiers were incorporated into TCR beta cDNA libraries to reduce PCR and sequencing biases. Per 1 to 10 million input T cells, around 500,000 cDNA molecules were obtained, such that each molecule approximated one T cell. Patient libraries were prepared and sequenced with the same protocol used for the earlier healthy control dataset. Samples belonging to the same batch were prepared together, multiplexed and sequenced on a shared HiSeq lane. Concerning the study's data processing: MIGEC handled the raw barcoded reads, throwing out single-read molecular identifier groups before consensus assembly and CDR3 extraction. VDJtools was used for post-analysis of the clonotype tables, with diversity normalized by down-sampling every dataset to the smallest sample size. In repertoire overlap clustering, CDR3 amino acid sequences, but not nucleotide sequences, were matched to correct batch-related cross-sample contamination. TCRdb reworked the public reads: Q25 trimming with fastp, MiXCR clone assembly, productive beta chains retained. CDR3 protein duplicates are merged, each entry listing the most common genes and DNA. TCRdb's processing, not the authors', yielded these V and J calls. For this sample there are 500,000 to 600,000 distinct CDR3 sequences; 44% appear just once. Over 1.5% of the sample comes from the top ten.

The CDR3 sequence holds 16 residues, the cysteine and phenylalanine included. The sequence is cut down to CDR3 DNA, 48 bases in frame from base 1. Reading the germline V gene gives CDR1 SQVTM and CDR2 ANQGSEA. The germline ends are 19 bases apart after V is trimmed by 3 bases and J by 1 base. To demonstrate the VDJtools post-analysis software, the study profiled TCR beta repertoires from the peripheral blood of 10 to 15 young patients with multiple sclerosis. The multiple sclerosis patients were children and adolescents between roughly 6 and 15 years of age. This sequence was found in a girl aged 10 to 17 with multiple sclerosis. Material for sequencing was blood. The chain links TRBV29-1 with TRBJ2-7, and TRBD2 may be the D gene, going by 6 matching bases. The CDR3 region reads CSVDLGPSRGSYEQYF. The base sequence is TGCAGCGTTGACCTGGGGCCGTCCCGGGGGTCCTACGAGCAGTACTTC.